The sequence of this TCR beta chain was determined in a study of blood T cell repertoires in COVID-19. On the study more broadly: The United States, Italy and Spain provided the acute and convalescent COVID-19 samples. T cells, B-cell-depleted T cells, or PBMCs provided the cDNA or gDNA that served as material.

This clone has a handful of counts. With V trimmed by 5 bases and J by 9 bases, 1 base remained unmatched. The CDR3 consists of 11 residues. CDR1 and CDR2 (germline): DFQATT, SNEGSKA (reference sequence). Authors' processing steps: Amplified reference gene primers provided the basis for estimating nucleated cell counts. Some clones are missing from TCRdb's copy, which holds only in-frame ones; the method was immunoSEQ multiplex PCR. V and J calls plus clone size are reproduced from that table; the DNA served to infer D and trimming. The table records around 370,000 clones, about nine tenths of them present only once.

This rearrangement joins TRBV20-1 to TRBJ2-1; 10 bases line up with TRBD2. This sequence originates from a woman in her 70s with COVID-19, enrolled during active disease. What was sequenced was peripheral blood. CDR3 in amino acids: CSAQRGGEQFF. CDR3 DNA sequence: TGCAGTGCTCAGCGGGGGGGTGAGCAGTTCTTC.